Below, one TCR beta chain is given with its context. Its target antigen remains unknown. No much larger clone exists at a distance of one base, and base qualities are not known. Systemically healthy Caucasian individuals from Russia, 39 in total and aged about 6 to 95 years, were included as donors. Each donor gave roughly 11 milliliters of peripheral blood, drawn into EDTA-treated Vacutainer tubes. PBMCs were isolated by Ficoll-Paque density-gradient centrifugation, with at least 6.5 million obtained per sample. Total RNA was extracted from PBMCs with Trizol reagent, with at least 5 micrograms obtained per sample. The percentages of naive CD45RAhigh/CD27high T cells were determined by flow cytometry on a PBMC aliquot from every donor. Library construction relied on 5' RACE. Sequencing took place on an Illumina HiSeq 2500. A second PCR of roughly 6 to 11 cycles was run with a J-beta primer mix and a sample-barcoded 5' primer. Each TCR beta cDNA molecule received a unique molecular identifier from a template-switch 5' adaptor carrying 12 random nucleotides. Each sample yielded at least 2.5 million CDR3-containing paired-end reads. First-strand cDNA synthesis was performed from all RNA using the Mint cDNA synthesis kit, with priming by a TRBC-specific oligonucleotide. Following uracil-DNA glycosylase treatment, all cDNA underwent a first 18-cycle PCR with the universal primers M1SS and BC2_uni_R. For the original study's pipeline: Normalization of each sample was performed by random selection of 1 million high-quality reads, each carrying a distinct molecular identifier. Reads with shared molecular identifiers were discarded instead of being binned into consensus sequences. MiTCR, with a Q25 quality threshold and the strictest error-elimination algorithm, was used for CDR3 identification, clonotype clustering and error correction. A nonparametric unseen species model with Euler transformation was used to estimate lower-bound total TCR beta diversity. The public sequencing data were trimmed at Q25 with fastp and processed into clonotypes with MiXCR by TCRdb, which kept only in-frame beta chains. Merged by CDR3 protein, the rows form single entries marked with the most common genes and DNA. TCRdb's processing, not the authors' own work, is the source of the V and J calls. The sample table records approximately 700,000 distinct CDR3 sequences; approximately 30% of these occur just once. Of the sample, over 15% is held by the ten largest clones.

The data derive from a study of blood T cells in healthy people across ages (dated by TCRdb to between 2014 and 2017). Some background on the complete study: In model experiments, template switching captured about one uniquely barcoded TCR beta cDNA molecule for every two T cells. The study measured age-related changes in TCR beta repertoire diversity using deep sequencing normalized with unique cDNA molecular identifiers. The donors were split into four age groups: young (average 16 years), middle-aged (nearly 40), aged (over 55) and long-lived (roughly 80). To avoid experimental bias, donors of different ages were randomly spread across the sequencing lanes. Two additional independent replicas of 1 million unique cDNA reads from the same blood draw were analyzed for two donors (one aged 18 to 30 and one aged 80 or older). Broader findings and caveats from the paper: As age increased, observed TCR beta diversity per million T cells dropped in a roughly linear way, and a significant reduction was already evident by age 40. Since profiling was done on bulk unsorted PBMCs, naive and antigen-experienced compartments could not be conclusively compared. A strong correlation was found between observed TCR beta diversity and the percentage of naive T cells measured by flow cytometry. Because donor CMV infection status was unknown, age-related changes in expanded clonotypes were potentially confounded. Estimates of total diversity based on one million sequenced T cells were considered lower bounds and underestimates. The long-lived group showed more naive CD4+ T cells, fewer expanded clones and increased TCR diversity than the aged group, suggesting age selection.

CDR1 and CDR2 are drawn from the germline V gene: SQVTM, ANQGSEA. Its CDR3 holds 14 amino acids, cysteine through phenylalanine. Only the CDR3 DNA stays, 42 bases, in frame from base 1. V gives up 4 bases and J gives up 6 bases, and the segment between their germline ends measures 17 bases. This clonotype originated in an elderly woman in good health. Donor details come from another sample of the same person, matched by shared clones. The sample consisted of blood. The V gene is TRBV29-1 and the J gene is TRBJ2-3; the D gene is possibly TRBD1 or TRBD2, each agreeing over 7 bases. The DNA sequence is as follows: TGCAGCGTTGGAGGGGGCGGGAGTGCTGATACGCAGTATTTT. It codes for CSVGGGGSADTQYF.